This is a list of T cell receptor beta chains from one sample in a study of sequential checkpoint blockade in melanoma. Sequenced by immunoSEQ multiplex PCR; TCRdb stores in-frame clones only, minus some. This sample has tens of thousands of clones; around 80% occur once, and the top ten carry 11%. The sample consisted of CD8+ T cells sorted from blood (inferred from file names), taken from a patient given nivolumab and ipilimumab in sequence. The receptors shown here come from a human donor with melanoma. The CDR3 runs from the conserved cysteine through the conserved F or W. Fields, in order: D gene, clone size, V gene, J gene, CDR3 protein, CDR3 DNA. A D gene is named only where the DNA matches it firmly. Rows may omit the clone size; those that give it use once, few, many or a size class.

D: NA; size: NA; V: TRBV6-6; J: TRBJ1-1; CDR3: CASLGNTEAFF; DNA: TGTGCCAGCCTCGGGAACACTGAAGCTTTCTTT
D: NA; size: few; V: TRBV21-1; J: TRBJ2-2; CDR3: CASSSPSGGAGELFF; DNA: TGTGCCAGCAGCTCACCCTCGGGGGGGGCCGGGGAGCTGTTTTTT
D: TRBD1; size: once; V: TRBV18; J: TRBJ1-2; CDR3: CASSPKQGTYGYTF; DNA: TGTGCCAGCTCACCGAAACAGGGGACCTATGGCTACACCTTC
D: NA; size: NA; V: TRBV5-1; J: TRBJ2-7; CDR3: CASSSGSYYEQYF; DNA: TGCGCCAGCAGCTCCGGGTCCTACTACGAGCAGTACTTC
D: TRBD1; size: once; V: TRBV28; J: TRBJ1-5; CDR3: CASRTGYSNQPQHF; DNA: TGTGCCAGCAGGACAGGGTATAGCAATCAGCCCCAGCATTTT
D: NA; size: NA; V: TRBV15; J: TRBJ1-1; CDR3: CATSRGRGNTEAFF; DNA: TGTGCCACCAGCAGAGGGAGGGGGAACACTGAAGCTTTCTTT
D: TRBD2; size: NA; V: TRBV5-4; J: TRBJ2-5; CDR3: CASSSGTSGRTPGTQYF; DNA: TGTGCCAGCAGCTCCGGGACTAGCGGTCGTACGCCGGGGACCCAGTACTTC
D: NA; size: NA; V: TRBV6-9; J: TRBJ1-4; CDR3: CASSSNEKLFF; DNA: TGTGCCAGCAGTTCAAATGAAAAACTGTTTTTT
D: NA; size: few; V: TRBV7-6; J: TRBJ2-1; CDR3: CASSPGGRFVNEQFF; DNA: TGTGCCAGCAGCCCTGGGGGGAGGTTCGTAAATGAGCAGTTCTTC
D: TRBD1; size: NA; V: TRBV27; J: TRBJ2-1; CDR3: CASSLGGTGWAGQFF; DNA: TGTGCCAGCAGTTTAGGGGGGACAGGTTGGGCCGGGCAGTTCTTC
D: TRBD1; size: NA; V: TRBV28; J: TRBJ1-3; CDR3: CASSSTGGSGNTIYF; DNA: TGTGCCAGCAGTTCGACAGGGGGCTCTGGAAACACCATATATTTT
D: TRBD1; size: NA; V: TRBV11-2; J: TRBJ1-2; CDR3: CASSLAGTGGAVGYTF; DNA: TGTGCCAGCAGCTTAGCCGGGACAGGGGGCGCGGTTGGCTACACCTTC
D: NA; size: NA; V: TRBV28; J: TRBJ1-2; CDR3: CASSLEDSPLYGYTF; DNA: TGTGCCAGCAGCCTTGAGGATAGCCCTTTGTATGGCTACACCTTC
D: NA; size: NA; V: TRBV19; J: TRBJ2-7; CDR3: CASSIVSTYTYEQYF; DNA: TGTGCCAGTAGTATCGTGTCCACCTATACGTACGAGCAGTACTTC
D: NA; size: NA; V: TRBV29-1; J: TRBJ2-2; CDR3: CSVERGTRTGELFF; DNA: TGCAGCGTTGAACGTGGGACACGCACCGGGGAGCTGTTTTTT
D: NA; size: NA; V: TRBV5-6; J: TRBJ1-1; CDR3: CASSLQSEAFF; DNA: TGTGCCAGCAGCTTACAGAGTGAAGCTTTCTTT
D: NA; size: NA; V: TRBV7-9; J: TRBJ1-1; CDR3: CASSLDRKNTEAFF; DNA: TGTGCCAGCAGCTTAGACAGGAAGAACACTGAAGCTTTCTTT
D: TRBD1; size: once; V: TRBV5-1; J: TRBJ1-5; CDR3: CASSFTGGDNQPQHF; DNA: TGCGCCAGCAGCTTTACAGGGGGCGACAATCAGCCCCAGCATTTT
D: TRBD2; size: few; V: TRBV29-1; J: TRBJ2-1; CDR3: CSVGQMGLAGGEQFF; DNA: TGCAGCGTTGGCCAGATGGGACTAGCGGGAGGTGAGCAGTTCTTC
D: NA; size: NA; V: TRBV6-5; J: TRBJ2-6; CDR3: CASSYSRGAGANVLTF; DNA: TGTGCCAGCAGTTACTCAAGGGGCGCTGGGGCCAACGTCCTGACTTTC
D: TRBD2; size: NA; V: TRBV7-8; J: TRBJ2-2; CDR3: CASSKIAGVTTGELFF; DNA: TGTGCCAGCAGCAAGATAGCGGGAGTAACTACCGGGGAGCTGTTTTTT
D: TRBD1; size: NA; V: TRBV15; J: TRBJ2-6; CDR3: CATSRGSGTGRSGANVLTF; DNA: TGTGCCACCAGCAGAGGTTCCGGGACAGGGAGGTCTGGGGCCAACGTCCTGACTTTC
D: NA; size: NA; V: TRBV28; J: TRBJ1-2; CDR3: CASVQNYGYTF; DNA: TGTGCCAGCGTACAGAACTATGGCTACACCTTC
D: TRBD1; size: NA; V: TRBV19; J: TRBJ1-4; CDR3: CASSTQGAREKLFF; DNA: TGTGCCAGTAGTACCCAGGGGGCGCGGGAAAAACTGTTTTTT
D: NA; size: few; V: TRBV6-5; J: TRBJ1-3; CDR3: CASTHRATSGNTIYF; DNA: TGTGCCAGCACCCACAGGGCTACCTCTGGAAACACCATATATTTT
D: TRBD1; size: NA; V: TRBV4-2; J: TRBJ2-3; CDR3: CASSQGFQGDDTQYF; DNA: TGTGCCAGCAGCCAAGGGTTTCAGGGGGACGATACGCAGTATTTT
D: TRBD2; size: once; V: TRBV5-1; J: TRBJ2-7; CDR3: CASSLAGGTAEQYF; DNA: TGCGCCAGCAGCTTGGCCGGGGGGACGGCCGAGCAGTACTTC
D: NA; size: NA; V: TRBV27; J: TRBJ2-1; CDR3: CASSLSWSSYNEQFF; DNA: TGTGCCAGCAGTTTATCCTGGAGCTCCTACAATGAGCAGTTCTTC
D: TRBD2; size: NA; V: TRBV9; J: TRBJ2-1; CDR3: CASSFHRDKGTSGRNEQFF; DNA: TGTGCCAGCAGCTTCCACCGTGATAAAGGGACTAGCGGGAGAAATGAGCAGTTCTTC
D: NA; size: NA; V: TRBV18; J: TRBJ1-1; CDR3: CASSPGGMNTEAFF; DNA: TGTGCCAGCTCACCGGGGGGAATGAACACTGAAGCTTTCTTT
D: NA; size: NA; V: TRBV29-1; J: TRBJ1-2; CDR3: CSVEHPDYGYTF; DNA: TGCAGCGTTGAACACCCGGACTATGGCTACACCTTC
D: TRBD2; size: NA; V: TRBV9; J: TRBJ2-2; CDR3: CASSAATSGRAAGELFF; DNA: TGTGCCAGCAGCGCCGCGACTAGCGGGAGGGCCGCCGGGGAGCTGTTTTTT
D: TRBD1; size: NA; V: TRBV7-6; J: TRBJ1-1; CDR3: CASRPQGWTEAFF; DNA: TGTGCCAGCAGGCCACAGGGGTGGACTGAAGCTTTCTTT
D: TRBD1; size: few; V: TRBV6-5; J: TRBJ1-5; CDR3: CASSSDRDQPQHF; DNA: TGTGCCAGCAGTTCGGACAGGGATCAGCCCCAGCATTTT
D: NA; size: NA; V: TRBV7-8; J: TRBJ1-3; CDR3: CASSFVGNTIYF; DNA: TGTGCCAGCAGCTTCGTTGGAAACACCATATATTTT
D: NA; size: NA; V: TRBV30; J: TRBJ2-1; CDR3: CALEGGSYNEQFF; DNA: TGTGCCTTAGAGGGAGGATCCTACAATGAGCAGTTCTTC
D: NA; size: NA; V: TRBV2; J: TRBJ2-5; CDR3: CASTTMVETQYF; DNA: TGTGCCAGCACCACTATGGTGGAGACCCAGTACTTC
D: TRBD2; size: NA; V: TRBV7-3; J: TRBJ2-1; CDR3: CASSRTRAGGVNEQFF; DNA: TGTGCCAGCAGCCGGACTCGAGCGGGAGGGGTCAATGAGCAGTTCTTC
D: TRBD1; size: NA; V: TRBV15; J: TRBJ2-5; CDR3: CATSRDPRRTGVGETQYF; DNA: TGTGCCACCAGCAGAGACCCCCGCCGGACAGGGGTCGGAGAGACCCAGTACTTC
D: TRBD1; size: NA; V: TRBV9; J: TRBJ2-1; CDR3: CASSVDDRVRYNEQFF; DNA: TGTGCCAGCAGCGTAGATGACAGGGTACGATACAATGAGCAGTTCTTC
D: TRBD2; size: NA; V: TRBV7-9; J: TRBJ2-7; CDR3: CASSLRLALISGEQYF; DNA: TGTGCCAGCAGCCTAAGACTAGCGCTCATTTCGGGTGAGCAGTACTTC
D: TRBD2; size: NA; V: TRBV11-2; J: TRBJ2-3; CDR3: CASSFPGGGTDTQYF; DNA: TGTGCCAGCAGCTTCCCGGGAGGGGGTACAGATACGCAGTATTTT
D: NA; size: once; V: TRBV28; J: TRBJ2-4; CDR3: CAVRGGPKNIQYF; DNA: TGTGCCGTAAGGGGGGGACCCAAAAACATTCAGTACTTC
D: NA; size: NA; V: TRBV11-1; J: TRBJ2-5; CDR3: CASSLNRGGQETQYF; DNA: TGTGCCAGCAGCTTAAACAGGGGGGGACAAGAGACCCAGTACTTC
D: NA; size: NA; V: TRBV15; J: TRBJ1-2; CDR3: CATSYGGAILRGYTF; DNA: TGTGCCACCAGCTACGGGGGGGCGATACTCCGTGGCTACACCTTC
D: TRBD1; size: NA; V: TRBV29-1; J: TRBJ1-3; CDR3: CSGKGQGTGNTIYF; DNA: TGCAGCGGAAAGGGACAGGGAACAGGAAACACCATATATTTT
D: TRBD2; size: NA; V: TRBV6-6; J: TRBJ2-7; CDR3: CASTKGREMYEQYF; DNA: TGTGCCAGCACCAAAGGGCGGGAGATGTACGAGCAGTACTTC
D: TRBD2; size: NA; V: TRBV7-9; J: TRBJ2-1; CDR3: CASSPGSSGRGEQFF; DNA: TGTGCCAGCAGCCCTGGGTCTAGCGGGCGGGGTGAGCAGTTCTTC
D: TRBD1; size: NA; V: TRBV7-2; J: TRBJ1-5; CDR3: CASSLSHTGGEGNQPQHF; DNA: TGTGCCAGCAGCTTATCACATACAGGGGGCGAGGGCAATCAGCCCCAGCATTTT
D: TRBD2; size: NA; V: TRBV5-4; J: TRBJ2-2; CDR3: CASSSGTSGSRGANTGELFF; DNA: TGTGCCAGCAGCTCCGGGACTAGCGGGTCGAGAGGTGCGAACACCGGGGAGCTGTTTTTT
D: TRBD1; size: NA; V: TRBV19; J: TRBJ2-1; CDR3: CASSRATGTGSNNEQFF; DNA: TGTGCCAGTAGTCGGGCGACCGGGACAGGGTCGAACAATGAGCAGTTCTTC
D: NA; size: NA; V: TRBV28; J: TRBJ2-2; CDR3: CASSSIATLLTGELFF; DNA: TGTGCCAGCAGTTCCATCGCGACTCTGCTAACCGGGGAGCTGTTTTTT
D: TRBD1; size: NA; V: TRBV5-1; J: TRBJ2-6; CDR3: CASTLQGFSSGANVLTF; DNA: TGCGCCAGCACCCTACAGGGGTTCAGCTCTGGGGCCAACGTCCTGACTTTC
D: TRBD2; size: NA; V: TRBV19; J: TRBJ2-5; CDR3: CASSKGLADQETQYF; DNA: TGTGCCAGTAGTAAAGGGCTAGCGGATCAAGAGACCCAGTACTTC
D: NA; size: NA; V: TRBV5-8; J: TRBJ2-2; CDR3: CASSLFGGGELFF; DNA: TGTGCCAGCAGCTTGTTTGGCGGCGGGGAGCTGTTTTTT
D: NA; size: NA; V: TRBV18; J: TRBJ1-5; CDR3: CASSQERYSNQPQHF; DNA: TGTGCCAGCTCACAGGAGAGGTATAGCAATCAGCCCCAGCATTTT
D: NA; size: NA; V: TRBV5-4; J: TRBJ1-4; CDR3: CASSPGQKGDEKLFF; DNA: TGTGCCAGCAGCCCTGGACAGAAAGGCGATGAAAAACTGTTTTTT
D: NA; size: once; V: TRBV7-2; J: TRBJ1-2; CDR3: CASSLAIQNYGYTF; DNA: TGTGCCAGCAGCTTAGCAATACAAAACTATGGCTACACCTTC
D: TRBD1; size: NA; V: TRBV10-1; J: TRBJ1-5; CDR3: CAIARGQVNSNQPQHF; DNA: TGCGCCATCGCCCGTGGACAGGTTAATAGCAATCAGCCCCAGCATTTT